This T cell receptor (beta chain) was captured by sequencing in a study of blood T cell repertoires in COVID-19. Sequenced by immunoSEQ multiplex PCR; TCRdb stores in-frame clones only, minus some. Of about 250,000 clones in the sample, over 80% were seen once. Per the germline V gene, CDR1 is MDHEN and CDR2 is SYDVKM. The CDR3 runs 15 residues. The trim removed 9 bases at V and 5 bases at J, leaving 15 bases unmatched. The sequence derives from a human donor in a cohort sampled during active COVID-19. Sequenced sample: peripheral blood. The V call is TRBV28, the J call TRBJ2-7; 8 nucleotides agree with TRBD2. Here the CDR3 DNA reads TGTGCCAGTAATCAACCGGGACTAGGAGTCAACGAGCAGTACTTC. This gives the protein CASNQPGLGVNEQYF.